This TCR beta chain was documented in a study of vaccination effects on CD4 cells after COVID-19. Study summary: Everyone in the study got two shots of either the BNT162b2 or mRNA-1273 vaccine.

Antigen-specific CD4+ T cells were first expanded with viral peptide pools by the ViraFEST assay and only then sequenced. CD4+ T cell isolation took place after about 11 days of culture. Vaccine recipients lacked prior SARS-CoV-2 infection and had negative nucleocapsid antibodies. Wells of two million PBMC each were grown with about 9.8 IU/ml IL-2 and about 9.6 ug/ml peptides. V was pared by 0 bases and J by 7 bases, with 15 bases of the junction left unmatched. The length of the CDR3 is 17 residues. Germline values: CDR1 SGHRS, CDR2 YFSETQ. Comment on this clone: What it recognizes is unknown.

Data came from immunoSEQ multiplex PCR; TCRdb stores just in-frame clones and leaves some out. The sample has about 63,000 clones, roughly 80% seen once. The chain links TRBV5-1 to TRBJ1-1; 7 bases agree with TRBD1. The sequence derives from a human donor who received a COVID-19 vaccine. The source was CD4+ T cells from PBMCs cultured with HCoV-OC43 spike peptides, collected before COVID-19 vaccination. Subset defined: HCoV-OC43 spike overlapping peptide pool stimulation. CDR3 nucleotides: TGCGCCAGCAGCTTGGCTATTTATCGGGCAGGGGACAGTGAAGCTTTCTTT. Its protein is CASSLAIYRAGDSEAFF.